These T cell receptor beta chains were read from a single sample in a study of patients and donors after allogeneic stem cell transplantation. Via MiXCR, TCRdb re-called the RT-PCR reads, giving one row per CDR3 protein. This table holds about 960,000 distinct CDR3 sequences, approximately 18% found once. Material for sequencing was blood, either unsorted or a sorted T cell fraction (not recorded which). These receptors all stem from a human donor who was either an allogeneic HSCT recipient or a stem cell or donor lymphocyte infusion donor (not recorded which). It is not recorded whose cells these are; they may come from a transplant donor. Both conserved end residues are part of each CDR3. Fields, in order: CDR3 DNA, CDR3 protein, D gene, V gene, clone size, J gene. A D gene is named only where the DNA matches it firmly. Clone size is not always given. Where it is, it says once, few, many or a class for expanded clones.

DNA: TGTGCCAGTAGTCCCGGCGGGACAGTCAACTATGGCTACACCTTC; CDR3: CASSPGGTVNYGYTF; D: TRBD1; V: TRBV19; size: -; J: TRBJ1-2
DNA: TGTGCCAGCTCCCGGGCGGCCCCTAGCACAGATACGCAGTATTTT; CDR3: CASSRAAPSTDTQYF; D: -; V: TRBV11-2; size: -; J: TRBJ2-3
DNA: TGTGCCTGGAGTTATGGGGCCAACGTCCTGACTTTC; CDR3: CAWSYGANVLTF; D: -; V: TRBV30; size: few; J: TRBJ2-6
DNA: TGCGCCAGCAGCCAAGATTTTCTTAGGAGGCAGTACTTC; CDR3: CASSQDFLRRQYF; D: -; V: TRBV4-3; size: few; J: TRBJ2-7
DNA: TGTGCCAGCAGCAAACCTGGGGACTACCCTTACAATGAGCAGTTCTTC; CDR3: CASSKPGDYPYNEQFF; D: -; V: TRBV21-1; size: -; J: TRBJ2-1
DNA: TGTGCCACCAGTGATCTGGCTGAGGATGAGCAGTTCTTC; CDR3: CATSDLAEDEQFF; D: -; V: TRBV24-1; size: few; J: TRBJ2-1
DNA: TGCGCCAGCAGTCCAGGGGGCAGGGGAAACTACGAGCAGTACTTC; CDR3: CASSPGGRGNYEQYF; D: TRBD1; V: TRBV5-1; size: few; J: TRBJ2-7
DNA: TGTGCCAGCATACTTGGACTGACCATTAATAATGAAAAACTGTTTTTT; CDR3: CASILGLTINNEKLFF; D: -; V: TRBV2; size: many; J: TRBJ1-4
DNA: TGTGCCAGCAGTTTAGCGGGACAGCCCGGGGCTGAAGCTTTCTTT; CDR3: CASSLAGQPGAEAFF; D: TRBD1; V: TRBV12-3/TRBV12-4; size: few; J: TRBJ1-1
DNA: TGTGCCAGCACCCAAGGGGGGCGAAACTATGGCTACACCTTC; CDR3: CASTQGGRNYGYTF; D: -; V: TRBV9; size: few; J: TRBJ1-2
DNA: TGCGCCAGCAGCCAAGTCGGACAGGGGGACACTGAAGCTTTCTTT; CDR3: CASSQVGQGDTEAFF; D: TRBD1; V: TRBV4-3; size: many; J: TRBJ1-1
DNA: TGTGCCAGCAGTTTAGCGAGGCGAAATGAGCAGTTCTTC; CDR3: CASSLARRNEQFF; D: -; V: TRBV12-3/TRBV12-4; size: many; J: TRBJ2-1
DNA: TGTGCCAGCAGCGCCGGGACAGGGTTAACCGGGGAGCTGTTTTTT; CDR3: CASSAGTGLTGELFF; D: TRBD1; V: TRBV9; size: few; J: TRBJ2-2
DNA: TGCAGTGCGAGGAAGGGGCCTTGGGACTTGAACTACAATGAGCAGTTCTTC; CDR3: CSARKGPWDLNYNEQFF; D: -; V: TRBV20-1; size: -; J: TRBJ2-1
DNA: TGTGCCAGCAGTTACTTGCGGGGAACAGATACGCAGTATTTT; CDR3: CASSYLRGTDTQYF; D: -; V: TRBV6-2/TRBV6-3; size: many; J: TRBJ2-3
DNA: TGCGCCAGCAGCCAAGACCCTGGAGGCAGCGACAATCAGCCCCAGCATTTT; CDR3: CASSQDPGGSDNQPQHF; D: -; V: TRBV4-3; size: -; J: TRBJ1-5
DNA: TGTGCCAGCAGCTTAGGGCAGGCGACGTCTGAAGCTTTCTTT; CDR3: CASSLGQATSEAFF; D: -; V: TRBV13; size: many; J: TRBJ1-1
DNA: TGTGCCAGCAGCCAGCAACCCTCTCCCCCTGAGCAGTTCTTC; CDR3: CASSQQPSPPEQFF; D: -; V: TRBV3-1; size: few; J: TRBJ2-1
DNA: TGCAGTGCTAGGGGAGGAAGAGCCCAAGAGACCCAGTACTTC; CDR3: CSARGGRAQETQYF; D: -; V: TRBV20-1; size: -; J: TRBJ2-5
DNA: TGTGCCACCAGTGACTCAAGGCCGGGCCCCGGGGAGCTGTTTTTT; CDR3: CATSDSRPGPGELFF; D: -; V: TRBV24-1; size: -; J: TRBJ2-2
DNA: TGTGCCAGCAGTTTGGGGGACAGGAGGTCAGCCCAGCATTTT; CDR3: CASSLGDRRSAQHF; D: TRBD1; V: TRBV27; size: -; J: TRBJ1-5
DNA: TGTGCCATCACCCAGGGGGGAAACACCATATATTTT; CDR3: CAITQGGNTIYF; D: -; V: TRBV10-3; size: -; J: TRBJ1-3
DNA: TGTGCCAGCACAACAGGGTACGCTGGCGATGAAAAACTGTTTTTT; CDR3: CASTTGYAGDEKLFF; D: -; V: TRBV12-3/TRBV12-4; size: many; J: TRBJ1-4
DNA: TGTGCCAGCAGTCAGGCACGGTTCGGCGAGCAGTACTTC; CDR3: CASSQARFGEQYF; D: -; V: TRBV6-1; size: few; J: TRBJ2-7
DNA: TGCGCCAGCAGCTTGGGGGGGACAGGGGAGGACGAGCAGTACTTC; CDR3: CASSLGGTGEDEQYF; D: TRBD1; V: TRBV5-1; size: -; J: TRBJ2-7
DNA: TGCAGTGCTGCCACTAGCGGGAGTAACACCCAGGAGGACTTC; CDR3: CSAATSGSNTQEDF; D: TRBD2; V: TRBV20-1; size: -; J: TRBJ2-7
DNA: TGTGCCAGCAGCTTAGTGTCCGGGCCCACAGATACGCAGTATTTT; CDR3: CASSLVSGPTDTQYF; D: -; V: TRBV7-3; size: -; J: TRBJ2-3
DNA: TGTGCCTGGAGTTCCCCGGAGGGGCTAAGCAATCAGCCCCAGCATTTT; CDR3: CAWSSPEGLSNQPQHF; D: -; V: TRBV30; size: few; J: TRBJ1-5
DNA: TGTGCCAGCAGACCCCGACAGGGGCCTAACTATGGCTACACCTTC; CDR3: CASRPRQGPNYGYTF; D: TRBD1; V: TRBV12-3/TRBV12-4; size: many; J: TRBJ1-2
DNA: TGCAGCGTTCTAAGGAACGAGCAGTACTTC; CDR3: CSVLRNEQYF; D: -; V: TRBV29-1; size: many; J: TRBJ2-7
DNA: TGTGCCAGCAGCTCTGGAAAGGCTTTCGTTACGCAGTATTTT; CDR3: CASSSGKAFVTQYF; D: -; V: TRBV11-1; size: -; J: TRBJ2-3
DNA: TGTGCCAGCAGCCAGGTAGGGTCACGGACTGAAGCTTTCTTT; CDR3: CASSQVGSRTEAFF; D: -; V: TRBV7-9; size: -; J: TRBJ1-1
DNA: TGTGCCAGCAGTTACGGTGAACGGGGCACCTACGAGCAGTACTTC; CDR3: CASSYGERGTYEQYF; D: -; V: TRBV6-2/TRBV6-3; size: -; J: TRBJ2-7
DNA: TGTGCCAGCAGCCATCTCACTCGTGCTAACTATGGCTACACCTTC; CDR3: CASSHLTRANYGYTF; D: -; V: TRBV3-1; size: few; J: TRBJ1-2
DNA: TGTGCTAGTGGACCGGGACTAGCGGCCTACAATGAGCAGTTCTTC; CDR3: CASGPGLAAYNEQFF; D: TRBD2; V: TRBV12-5; size: few; J: TRBJ2-1
DNA: TGTGCCAGTAGTTCCGGGCGTCTGTCGGATCTTGATCAGCCCCAGCATTTT; CDR3: CASSSGRLSDLDQPQHF; D: -; V: TRBV19; size: -; J: TRBJ1-5
DNA: TGCAGTGCTAGCTTAGCGAAAGAGACCCAGTACTTC; CDR3: CSASLAKETQYF; D: -; V: TRBV20-1; size: -; J: TRBJ2-5
DNA: TGTGCCAGCAGAGGTATAGCGGGAGTGGACTCCTACAATGAGCAGTTCTTC; CDR3: CASRGIAGVDSYNEQFF; D: TRBD2; V: TRBV6-1; size: -; J: TRBJ2-1
DNA: TGTGCCAGCAGATCACTAGCGGGGAATTACAATGAGCAGTTCTTC; CDR3: CASRSLAGNYNEQFF; D: TRBD2; V: TRBV6-2/TRBV6-3; size: -; J: TRBJ2-1
DNA: TGTGCCAGCAGCTTGCGGGGGGGGTATCGGAATTCACCCCTCCACTTT; CDR3: CASSLRGGYRNSPLHF; D: -; V: TRBV7-2; size: few; J: TRBJ1-6
DNA: TGTGCCAGCAGCCAAAGGAGACCTAGCGGGAGTTACGAGCAGTACTTC; CDR3: CASSQRRPSGSYEQYF; D: TRBD2; V: TRBV3-1; size: -; J: TRBJ2-7
DNA: TGTGCCAGCATGGGACAGGCCCCGGGCGGGGAGCTGTTTTTT; CDR3: CASMGQAPGGELFF; D: TRBD1; V: TRBV25-1; size: few; J: TRBJ2-2
DNA: TGTGCCACCAGCAGAGATGATCGTGTTGGACCCCAGCATTTT; CDR3: CATSRDDRVGPQHF; D: -; V: TRBV15; size: few; J: TRBJ1-5
DNA: TGCAGCGTTGGCGGTAGTCCGCTGAACACTGAAGCTTTCTTT; CDR3: CSVGGSPLNTEAFF; D: -; V: TRBV29-1; size: few; J: TRBJ1-1
DNA: TGCGCCAGCAGCCAAGATCCCTCACCCTACAATGAGCAGTTCTTC; CDR3: CASSQDPSPYNEQFF; D: -; V: TRBV4-3; size: many; J: TRBJ2-1